This TCR beta chain was observed in a study of T cell repertoires in cytomegalovirus infection. Background on the study: CMV infection together with matching HLA type was indicated by public TCR beta signatures. Whole-study results and caveats: The ex vivo response was dominated by HLA-C-restricted CMV-specific TCR beta clonotypes. Accumulated public TCR beta family frequency recognized individuals carrying CMV together with the relevant HLA.

Details on this clonotype: The antigen remains unidentified.

Trimming cost V 2 bases and J 8 bases, with 7 bases left between them. Per germline, CDR1 KGHSH and CDR2 LQKENI. The CDR3 length is 12 residues. In TCRdb, the reads were re-called with MiXCR into one record per CDR3 protein. The data show more than 500,000 distinct CDR3 sequences, approximately 15% seen once. The rearrangement uses TRBV18 and TRBJ2-1, with D tentatively TRBD2 (6 bases). Input material: CD8+ T cells from PBMCs. The origin of this receptor is a human donor in good health (CMV status not recorded). Some clones in this sample may be carry-over from other donors' samples. This CDR3 reads CASSPASDEQFF. The CDR3 DNA reads as TGTGCCAGCTCACCAGCTAGCGATGAGCAGTTCTTC. Combining the CDR3 with reference TRBV18 and TRBJ2-1 gives the whole variable domain NAGVMQNPRHLVRRRGQEARLRCSPMKGHSHVYWYRQLPEEGLKFMVYLQKENIIDESGMPKERFSAEFPKEGPSILRIQQVVRGDSAAYFCASSPASDEQFFGPGTRLTVL.